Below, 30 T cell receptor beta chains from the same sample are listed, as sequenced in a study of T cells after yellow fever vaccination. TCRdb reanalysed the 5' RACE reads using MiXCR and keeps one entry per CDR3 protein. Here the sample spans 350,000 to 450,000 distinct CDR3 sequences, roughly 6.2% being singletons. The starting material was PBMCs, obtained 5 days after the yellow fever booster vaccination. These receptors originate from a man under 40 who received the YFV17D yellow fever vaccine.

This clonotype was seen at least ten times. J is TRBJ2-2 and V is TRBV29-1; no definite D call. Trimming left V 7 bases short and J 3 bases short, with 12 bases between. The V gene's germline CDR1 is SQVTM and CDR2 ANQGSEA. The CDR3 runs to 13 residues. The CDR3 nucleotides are TGCAGCGCCGCGCCCGTCTACACCGGGGAGCTGTTTTTT. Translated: CSAAPVYTGELFF.

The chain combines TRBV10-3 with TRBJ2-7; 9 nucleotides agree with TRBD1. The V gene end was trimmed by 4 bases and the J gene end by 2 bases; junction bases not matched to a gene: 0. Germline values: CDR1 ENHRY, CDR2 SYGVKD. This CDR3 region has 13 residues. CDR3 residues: CAISGDRAYEQYF. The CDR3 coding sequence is TGTGCCATCAGTGGGGACAGGGCCTACGAGCAGTACTTC.

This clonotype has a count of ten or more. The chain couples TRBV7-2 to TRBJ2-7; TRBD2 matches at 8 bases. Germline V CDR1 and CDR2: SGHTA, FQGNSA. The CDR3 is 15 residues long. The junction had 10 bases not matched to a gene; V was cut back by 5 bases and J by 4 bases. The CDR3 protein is CASSVLGLAGYEQYF. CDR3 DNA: TGTGCCAGCAGCGTATTAGGGCTAGCGGGTTACGAGCAGTACTTC.

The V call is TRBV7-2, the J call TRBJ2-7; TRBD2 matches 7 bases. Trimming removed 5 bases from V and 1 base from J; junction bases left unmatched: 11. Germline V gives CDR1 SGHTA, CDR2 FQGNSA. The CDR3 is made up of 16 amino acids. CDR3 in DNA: TGTGCCAGCAGCAGTCAGGTGGGAGGGCTTTCCTACGAGCAGTACTTC. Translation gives CASSSQVGGLSYEQYF.

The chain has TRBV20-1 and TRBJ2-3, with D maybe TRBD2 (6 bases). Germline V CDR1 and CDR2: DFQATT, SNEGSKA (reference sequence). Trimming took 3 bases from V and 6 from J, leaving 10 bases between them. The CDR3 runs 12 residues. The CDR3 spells CSASAGRDTQYF. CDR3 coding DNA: TGCAGTGCTAGTGCAGGGAGGGATACGCAGTATTTT.

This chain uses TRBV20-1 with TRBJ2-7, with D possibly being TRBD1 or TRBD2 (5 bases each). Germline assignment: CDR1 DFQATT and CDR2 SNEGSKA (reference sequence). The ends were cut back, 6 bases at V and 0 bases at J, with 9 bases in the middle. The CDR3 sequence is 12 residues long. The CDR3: CSAAGGSYEQYF. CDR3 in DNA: TGCAGTGCAGCTGGGGGCTCCTACGAGCAGTACTTC.

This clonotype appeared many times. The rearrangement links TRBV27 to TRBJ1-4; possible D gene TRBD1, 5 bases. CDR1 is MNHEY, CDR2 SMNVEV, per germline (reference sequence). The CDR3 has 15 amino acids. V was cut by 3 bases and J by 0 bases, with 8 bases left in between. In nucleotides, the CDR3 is TGTGCCAGCAGTTTTGGGGGGGCAACTAATGAAAAACTGTTTTTT. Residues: CASSFGGATNEKLFF.

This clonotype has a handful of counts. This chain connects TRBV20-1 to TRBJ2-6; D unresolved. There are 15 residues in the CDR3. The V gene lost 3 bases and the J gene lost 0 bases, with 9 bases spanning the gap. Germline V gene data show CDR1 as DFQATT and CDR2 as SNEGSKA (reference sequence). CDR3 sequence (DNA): TGCAGTGCTAGCGCCCAGTACTCTGGGGCCAACGTCCTGACTTTC. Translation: CSASAQYSGANVLTF.

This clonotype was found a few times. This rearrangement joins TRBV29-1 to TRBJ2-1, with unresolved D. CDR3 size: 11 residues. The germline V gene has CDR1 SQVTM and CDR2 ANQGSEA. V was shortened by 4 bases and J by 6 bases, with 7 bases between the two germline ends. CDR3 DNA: TGCAGCGTTGGACCAAGCAATGAGCAGTTCTTC. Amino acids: CSVGPSNEQFF.

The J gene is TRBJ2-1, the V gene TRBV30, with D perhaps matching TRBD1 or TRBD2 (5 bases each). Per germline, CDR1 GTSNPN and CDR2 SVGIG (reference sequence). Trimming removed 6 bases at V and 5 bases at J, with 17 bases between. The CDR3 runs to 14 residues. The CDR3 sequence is CACTAGAANNEQFF. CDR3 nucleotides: TGTGCCTGCACCGCCGGGGCTGCCAACAATGAGCAGTTCTTC.

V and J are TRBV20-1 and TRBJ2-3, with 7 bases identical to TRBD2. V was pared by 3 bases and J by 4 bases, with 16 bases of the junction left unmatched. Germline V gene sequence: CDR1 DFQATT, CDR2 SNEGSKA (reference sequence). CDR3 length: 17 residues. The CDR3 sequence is CSASGLATGGVSDTQYF. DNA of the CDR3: TGCAGTGCTAGTGGATTGGCTACGGGAGGAGTCTCAGATACGCAGTATTTT.

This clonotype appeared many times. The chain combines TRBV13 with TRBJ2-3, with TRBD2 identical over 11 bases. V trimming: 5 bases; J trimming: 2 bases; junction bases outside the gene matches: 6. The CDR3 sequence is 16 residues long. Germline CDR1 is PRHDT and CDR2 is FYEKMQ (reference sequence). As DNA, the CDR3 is TGTGCCAGCAGCCTCCGACTAGCGGGGCTCACAGATACGCAGTATTTT. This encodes CASSLRLAGLTDTQYF.

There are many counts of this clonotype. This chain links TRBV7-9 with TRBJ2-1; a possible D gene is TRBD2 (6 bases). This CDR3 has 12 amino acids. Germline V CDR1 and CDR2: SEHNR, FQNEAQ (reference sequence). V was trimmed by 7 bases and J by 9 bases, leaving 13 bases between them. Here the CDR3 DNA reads TGTGCCAGCACGCGCGGGCGGGGTGAGCAGTTCTTC. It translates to CASTRGRGEQFF.

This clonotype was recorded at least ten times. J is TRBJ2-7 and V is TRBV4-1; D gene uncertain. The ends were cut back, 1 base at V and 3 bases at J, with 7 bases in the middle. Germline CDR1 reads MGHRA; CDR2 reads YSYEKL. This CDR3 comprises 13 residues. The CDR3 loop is CASSQGLDYEQYF. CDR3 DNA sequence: TGCGCCAGCAGCCAAGGACTCGACTACGAGCAGTACTTC.

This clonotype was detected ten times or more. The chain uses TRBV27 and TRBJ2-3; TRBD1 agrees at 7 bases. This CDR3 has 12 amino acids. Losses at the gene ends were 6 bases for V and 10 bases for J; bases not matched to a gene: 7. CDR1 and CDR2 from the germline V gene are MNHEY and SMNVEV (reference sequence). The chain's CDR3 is CASSLRQGAQYF. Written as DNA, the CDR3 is TGTGCCAGCAGCCTCAGACAGGGCGCGCAGTATTTT.

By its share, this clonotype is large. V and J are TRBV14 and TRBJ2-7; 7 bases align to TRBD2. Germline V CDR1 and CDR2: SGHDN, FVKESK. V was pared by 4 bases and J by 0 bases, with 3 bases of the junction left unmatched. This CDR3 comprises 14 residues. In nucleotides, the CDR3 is TGTGCCAGCAGCCGGGACTACCCCTCCTACGAGCAGTACTTC. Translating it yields CASSRDYPSYEQYF.

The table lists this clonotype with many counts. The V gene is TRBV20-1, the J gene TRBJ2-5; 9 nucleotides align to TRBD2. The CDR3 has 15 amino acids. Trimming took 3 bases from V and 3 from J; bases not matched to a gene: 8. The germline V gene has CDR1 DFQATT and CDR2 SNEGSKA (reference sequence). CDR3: CSARGAGGPEETQYF. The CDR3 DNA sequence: TGCAGTGCTAGGGGGGCGGGAGGGCCGGAAGAGACCCAGTACTTC.

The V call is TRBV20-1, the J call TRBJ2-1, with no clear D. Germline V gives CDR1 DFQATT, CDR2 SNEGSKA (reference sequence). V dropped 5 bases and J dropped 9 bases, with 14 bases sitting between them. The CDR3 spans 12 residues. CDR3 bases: TGCAGTGCTCCGCCCCAGTTGGGTGAGCAGTTCTTC. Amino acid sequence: CSAPPQLGEQFF.

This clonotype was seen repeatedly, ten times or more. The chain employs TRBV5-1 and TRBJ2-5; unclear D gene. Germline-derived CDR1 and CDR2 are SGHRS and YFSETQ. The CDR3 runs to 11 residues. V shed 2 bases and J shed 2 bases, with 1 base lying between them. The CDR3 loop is CASSFQETQYF. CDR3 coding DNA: TGCGCCAGCAGCTTTCAAGAGACCCAGTACTTC.

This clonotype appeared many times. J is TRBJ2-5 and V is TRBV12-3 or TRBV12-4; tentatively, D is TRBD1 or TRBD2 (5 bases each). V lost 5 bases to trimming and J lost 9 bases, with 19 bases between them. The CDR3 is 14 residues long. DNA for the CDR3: TGTGCCAGCAGTAACCGGGACCCGGGTGAGGCCCAGTACTTC. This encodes CASSNRDPGEAQYF.

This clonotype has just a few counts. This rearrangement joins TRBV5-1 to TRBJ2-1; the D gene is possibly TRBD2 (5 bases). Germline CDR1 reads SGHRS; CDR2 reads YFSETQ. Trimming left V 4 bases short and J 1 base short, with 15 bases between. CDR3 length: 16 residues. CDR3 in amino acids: CASSQGLYQSYNEQFF. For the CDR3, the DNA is TGCGCCAGCAGCCAAGGACTCTACCAGTCCTACAATGAGCAGTTCTTC.

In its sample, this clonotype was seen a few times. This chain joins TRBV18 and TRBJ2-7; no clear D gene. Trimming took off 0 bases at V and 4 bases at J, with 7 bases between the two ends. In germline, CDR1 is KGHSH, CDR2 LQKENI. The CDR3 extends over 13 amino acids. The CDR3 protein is CASSPPSRYEQYF. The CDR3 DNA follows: TGTGCCAGCTCACCACCGTCCCGGTACGAGCAGTACTTC. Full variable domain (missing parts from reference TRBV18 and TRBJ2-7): NAGVMQNPRHLVRRRGQEARLRCSPMKGHSHVYWYRQLPEEGLKFMVYLQKENIIDESGMPKERFSAEFPKEGPSILRIQQVVRGDSAAYFCASSPPSRYEQYFGPGTRLTVT.

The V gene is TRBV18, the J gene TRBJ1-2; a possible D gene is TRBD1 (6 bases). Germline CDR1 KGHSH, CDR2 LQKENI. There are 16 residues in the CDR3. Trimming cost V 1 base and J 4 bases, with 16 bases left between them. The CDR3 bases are TGTGCCAGCTCACCACTCGCGGAACAGGGCCGCTATGGCTACACCTTC. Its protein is CASSPLAEQGRYGYTF.

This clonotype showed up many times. CDR3 protein: CSAPRGASGANVLTF. In DNA, the CDR3 is TGCAGTGCACCGAGGGGGGCTAGTGGGGCCAACGTCCTGACTTTC. The chain employs TRBV20-1 and TRBJ2-6; either TRBD1 or TRBD2 may fit D (6 bases each). Trimming left V 6 bases short and J 3 bases short, with 15 bases between. CDR1 DFQATT and CDR2 SNEGSKA come from the germline V gene (reference sequence). The CDR3 sequence is 15 residues long.

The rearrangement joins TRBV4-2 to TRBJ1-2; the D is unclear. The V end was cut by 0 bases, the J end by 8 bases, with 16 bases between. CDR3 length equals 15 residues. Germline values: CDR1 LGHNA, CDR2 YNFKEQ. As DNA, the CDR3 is TGTGCCAGCAGCCAAGATATTAAAGGTCACAAGGGCTACACCTTC. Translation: CASSQDIKGHKGYTF.

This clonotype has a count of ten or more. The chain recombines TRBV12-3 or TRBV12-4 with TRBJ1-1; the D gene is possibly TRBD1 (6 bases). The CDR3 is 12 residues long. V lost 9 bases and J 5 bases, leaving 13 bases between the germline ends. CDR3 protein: CASGGQKTEAFF. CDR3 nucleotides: TGTGCCAGTGGCGGACAGAAAACTGAAGCTTTCTTT.

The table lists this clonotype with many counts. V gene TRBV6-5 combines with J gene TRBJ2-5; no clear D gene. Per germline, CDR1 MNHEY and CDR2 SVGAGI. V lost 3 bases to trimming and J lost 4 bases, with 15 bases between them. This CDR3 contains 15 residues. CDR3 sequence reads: CASSYSPVGLETQYF. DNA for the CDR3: TGTGCCAGCAGTTATTCTCCGGTCGGGCTAGAGACCCAGTACTTC.

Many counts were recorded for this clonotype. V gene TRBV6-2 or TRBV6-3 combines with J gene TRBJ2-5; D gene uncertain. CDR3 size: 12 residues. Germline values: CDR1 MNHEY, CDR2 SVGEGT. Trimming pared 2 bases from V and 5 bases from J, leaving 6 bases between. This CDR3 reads CASSYPAETQYF. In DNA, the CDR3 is TGTGCCAGCAGTTACCCCGCGGAGACCCAGTACTTC.

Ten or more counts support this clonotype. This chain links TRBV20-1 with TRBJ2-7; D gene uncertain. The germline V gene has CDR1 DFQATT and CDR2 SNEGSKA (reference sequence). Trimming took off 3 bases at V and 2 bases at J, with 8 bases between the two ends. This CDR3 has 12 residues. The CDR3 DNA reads TGCAGTGCTAGCGGTGTGACCTACGAGCAGTACTTC. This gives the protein CSASGVTYEQYF.

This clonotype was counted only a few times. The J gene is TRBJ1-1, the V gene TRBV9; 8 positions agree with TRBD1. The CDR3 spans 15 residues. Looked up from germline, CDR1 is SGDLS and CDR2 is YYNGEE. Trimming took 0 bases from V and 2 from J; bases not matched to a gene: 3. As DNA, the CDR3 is TGTGCCAGCAGCGTAGAACAGGGGGGAAACACTGAAGCTTTCTTT. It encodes CASSVEQGGNTEAFF.